This T cell receptor beta chain was profiled in a study of control samples from healthy donors and cancer patients. Only in-frame clones appear in the TCRdb table, and some are missing; sequencing was by immunoSEQ multiplex PCR. This table has some 65,000 clones, around 84% appearing once. The CDR3 runs 17 residues. Germline assignment: CDR1 SGHRS and CDR2 YFSETQ. With 1 base removed from V and 2 bases from J, the gap between germline ends came to 18 bases. Sequences were obtained from PBMCs. V usage is TRBV5-1 and J usage is TRBJ1-2; maybe TRBD1 (6 bases). This TCR derives from a woman aged 50 to 60 with lung cancer. Here the CDR3 reads CASSLSGTSTRNYGYTF. CDR3 DNA: TGCGCCAGCAGCTTGTCGGGGACATCTACCCGGAACTATGGCTACACCTTC.